This TCR beta chain was captured by sequencing in a study of T cell responses to AZD1222 COVID-19 vaccine. Notes on the study in general: Unmutated variant regions are reportedly the target of nearly half of TCRs that are spike-specific. When two AZD1222 doses had been given, Spike-specific TCR breadth and depth rose.

On this clone itself: Its matching antigen is unknown.

V lost 4 bases to trimming and J lost 3 bases, with 13 bases between them. CDR3 length: 13 residues. Germline V lookup: CDR1 SQVTM, CDR2 ANQGSEA. The protocol was immunoSEQ multiplex PCR, while the TCRdb copy is restricted to in-frame clones and leaves out a portion. The sample gives about 150,000 clones, 85% to 95% of which show up once; roughly 7.1% is in the top ten. V and J are TRBV29-1 and TRBJ2-7; D might be TRBD1 or TRBD2, each matching 5 bases. The material sequenced was peripheral blood, taken 28 days after the second AZD1222 dose. The receptor's source is an adult who received the AZD1222 COVID-19 vaccine. In nucleotides, the CDR3 is TGCAGCGTTGTCCGGGACGGGGTCTACGAGCAGTACTTC. It yields the protein CSVVRDGVYEQYF.